This T cell receptor (beta chain) was captured in a study of T cell responses to AZD1222 COVID-19 vaccine. Trimming stripped 3 bases from V and 6 bases from J, with 19 bases between. This CDR3 region has 15 residues. Germline V gene data show CDR1 as SGHRS and CDR2 as YFSETQ. Libraries were prepared by immunoSEQ multiplex PCR; TCRdb keeps only in-frame clonotypes and omits some of them. The table includes about 130,000 clones, about nine tenths detected once. This material consisted of peripheral blood, taken 28 days after the second AZD1222 dose. The rearrangement links TRBV5-1 to TRBJ2-7, with TRBD2 as a possible D gene (6 bases). The TCR sequence derives from an adult who received the AZD1222 COVID-19 vaccine. CDR3 DNA sequence: TGCGCCAGCAGCTCTGAAGACCCGTGGAGGGGCGAGCAGTACTTC. It encodes CASSSEDPWRGEQYF.